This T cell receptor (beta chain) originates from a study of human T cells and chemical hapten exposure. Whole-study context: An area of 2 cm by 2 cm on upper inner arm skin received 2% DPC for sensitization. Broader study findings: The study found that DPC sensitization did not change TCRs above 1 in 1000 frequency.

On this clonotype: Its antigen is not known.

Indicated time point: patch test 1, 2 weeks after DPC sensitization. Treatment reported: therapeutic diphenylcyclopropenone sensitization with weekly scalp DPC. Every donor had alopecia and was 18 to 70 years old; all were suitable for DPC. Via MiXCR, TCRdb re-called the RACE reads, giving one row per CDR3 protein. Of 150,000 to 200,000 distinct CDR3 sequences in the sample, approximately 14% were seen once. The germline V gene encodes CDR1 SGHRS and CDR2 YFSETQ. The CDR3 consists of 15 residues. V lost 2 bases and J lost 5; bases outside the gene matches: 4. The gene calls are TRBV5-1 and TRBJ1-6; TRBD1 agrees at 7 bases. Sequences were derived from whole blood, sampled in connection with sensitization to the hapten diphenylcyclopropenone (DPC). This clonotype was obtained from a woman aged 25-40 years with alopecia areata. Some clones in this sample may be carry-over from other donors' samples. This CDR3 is CASSLTGDNNSPLHF. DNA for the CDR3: TGCGCCAGCAGCTTAACAGGGGACAATAATTCACCCCTCCACTTT.